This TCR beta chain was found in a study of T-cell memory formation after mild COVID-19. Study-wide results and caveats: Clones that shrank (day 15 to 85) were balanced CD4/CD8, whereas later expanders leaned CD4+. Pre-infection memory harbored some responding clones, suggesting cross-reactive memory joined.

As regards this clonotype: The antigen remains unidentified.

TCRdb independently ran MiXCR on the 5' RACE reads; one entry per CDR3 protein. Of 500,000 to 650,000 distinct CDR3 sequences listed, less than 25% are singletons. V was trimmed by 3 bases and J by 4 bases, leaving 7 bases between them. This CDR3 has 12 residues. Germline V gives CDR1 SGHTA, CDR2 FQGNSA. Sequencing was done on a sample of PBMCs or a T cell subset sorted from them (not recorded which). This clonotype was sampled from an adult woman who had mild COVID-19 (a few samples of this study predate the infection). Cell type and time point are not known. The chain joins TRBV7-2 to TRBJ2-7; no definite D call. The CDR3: CASSFSEYEQYF. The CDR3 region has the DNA TGTGCCAGCAGCTTCTCTGAATACGAGCAGTACTTC.